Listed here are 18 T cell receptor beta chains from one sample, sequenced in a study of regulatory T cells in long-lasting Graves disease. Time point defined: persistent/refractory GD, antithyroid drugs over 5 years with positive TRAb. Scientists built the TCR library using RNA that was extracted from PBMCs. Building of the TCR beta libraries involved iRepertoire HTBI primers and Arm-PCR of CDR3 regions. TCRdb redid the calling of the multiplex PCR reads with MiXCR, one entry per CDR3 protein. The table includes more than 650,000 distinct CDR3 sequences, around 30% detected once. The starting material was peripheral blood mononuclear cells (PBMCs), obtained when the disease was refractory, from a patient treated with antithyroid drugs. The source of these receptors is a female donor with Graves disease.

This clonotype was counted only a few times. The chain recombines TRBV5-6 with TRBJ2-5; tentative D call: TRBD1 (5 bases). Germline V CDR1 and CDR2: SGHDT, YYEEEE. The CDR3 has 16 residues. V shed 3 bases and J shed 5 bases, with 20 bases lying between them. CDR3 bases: TGTGCCAGCAGCTGGAATCCAGGGATAGAGGAGGAGACCCAGTACTTC. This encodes CASSWNPGIEEETQYF.

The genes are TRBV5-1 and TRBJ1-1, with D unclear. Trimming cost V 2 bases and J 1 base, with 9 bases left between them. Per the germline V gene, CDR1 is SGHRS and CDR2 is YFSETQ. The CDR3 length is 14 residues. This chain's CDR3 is CASSLDLQNTEAFF. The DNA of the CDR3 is TGCGCCAGCAGCTTAGACCTGCAGAACACTGAAGCTTTCTTT.

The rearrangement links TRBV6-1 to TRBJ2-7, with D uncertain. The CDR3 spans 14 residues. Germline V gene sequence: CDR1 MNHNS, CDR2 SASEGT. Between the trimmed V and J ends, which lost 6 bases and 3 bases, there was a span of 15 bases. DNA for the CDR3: TGTGCCAGCAGCGTCCTAGTCGGCAACTACGAGCAGTACTTC. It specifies CASSVLVGNYEQYF.

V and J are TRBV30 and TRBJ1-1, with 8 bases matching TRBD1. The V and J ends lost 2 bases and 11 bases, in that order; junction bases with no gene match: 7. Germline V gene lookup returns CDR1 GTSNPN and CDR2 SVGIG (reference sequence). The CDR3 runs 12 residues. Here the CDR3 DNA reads TGTGCCTGGAGTCTCAGGGGGCGCGGGGCTTTCTTT. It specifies CAWSLRGRGAFF.

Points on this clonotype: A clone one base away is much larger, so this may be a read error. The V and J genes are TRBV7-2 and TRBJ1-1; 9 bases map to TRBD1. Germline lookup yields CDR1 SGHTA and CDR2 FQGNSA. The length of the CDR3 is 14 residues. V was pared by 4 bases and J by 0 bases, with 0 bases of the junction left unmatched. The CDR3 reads CASSWTGVNTEAFF. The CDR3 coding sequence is TGTGCCAGCAGCTGGACAGGGGTGAACACTGAAGCTTTCTTT.

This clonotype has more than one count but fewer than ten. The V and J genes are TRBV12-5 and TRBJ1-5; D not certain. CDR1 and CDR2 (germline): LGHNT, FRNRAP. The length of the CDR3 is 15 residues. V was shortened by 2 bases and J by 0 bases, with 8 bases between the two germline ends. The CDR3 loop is CASGLRKYSNQPQHF. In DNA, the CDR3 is TGTGCTAGTGGTTTGCGGAAGTATAGCAATCAGCCCCAGCATTTT.

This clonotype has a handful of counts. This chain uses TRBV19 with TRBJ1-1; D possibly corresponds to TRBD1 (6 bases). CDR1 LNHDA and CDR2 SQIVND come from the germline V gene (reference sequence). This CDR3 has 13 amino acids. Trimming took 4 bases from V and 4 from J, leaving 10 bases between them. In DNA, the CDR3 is TGTGCCAGTAGTACTCAGGGGACCACTGAAGCTTTCTTT. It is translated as CASSTQGTTEAFF.

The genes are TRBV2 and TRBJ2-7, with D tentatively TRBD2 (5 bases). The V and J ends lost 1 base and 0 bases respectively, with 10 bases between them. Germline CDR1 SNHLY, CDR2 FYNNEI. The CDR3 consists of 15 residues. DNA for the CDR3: TGTGCCAGCAGTGAAGAGCTAGCCCACTCCTACGAGCAGTACTTC. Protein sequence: CASSEELAHSYEQYF.

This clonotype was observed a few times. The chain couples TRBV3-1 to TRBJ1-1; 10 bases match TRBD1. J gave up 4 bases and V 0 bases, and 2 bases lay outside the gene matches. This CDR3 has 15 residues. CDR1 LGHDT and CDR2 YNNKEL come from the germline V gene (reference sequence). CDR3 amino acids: CASSQEGQGITEAFF. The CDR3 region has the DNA TGTGCCAGCAGCCAAGAGGGACAGGGGATCACTGAAGCTTTCTTT.

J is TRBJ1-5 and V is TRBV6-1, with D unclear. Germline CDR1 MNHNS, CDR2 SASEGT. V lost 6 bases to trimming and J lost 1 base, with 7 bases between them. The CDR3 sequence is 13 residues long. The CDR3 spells CASRVRSNQPQHF. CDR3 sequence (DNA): TGTGCCAGCAGAGTACGGAGCAATCAGCCCCAGCATTTT.

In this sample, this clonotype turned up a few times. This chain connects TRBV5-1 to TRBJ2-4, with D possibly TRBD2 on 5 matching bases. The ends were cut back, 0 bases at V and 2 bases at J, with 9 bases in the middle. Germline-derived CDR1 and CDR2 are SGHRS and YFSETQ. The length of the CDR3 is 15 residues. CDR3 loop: CASSLALDPKNIQYF. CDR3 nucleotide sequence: TGCGCCAGCAGCTTGGCACTAGATCCCAAAAACATTCAGTACTTC.

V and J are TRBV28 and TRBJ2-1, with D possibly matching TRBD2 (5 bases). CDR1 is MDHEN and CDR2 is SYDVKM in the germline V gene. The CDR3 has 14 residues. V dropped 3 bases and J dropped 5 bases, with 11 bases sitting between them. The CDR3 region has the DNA TGTGCCAGCAGTTTGAGCGGTAGAAACAATGAGCAGTTCTTC. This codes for CASSLSGRNNEQFF.

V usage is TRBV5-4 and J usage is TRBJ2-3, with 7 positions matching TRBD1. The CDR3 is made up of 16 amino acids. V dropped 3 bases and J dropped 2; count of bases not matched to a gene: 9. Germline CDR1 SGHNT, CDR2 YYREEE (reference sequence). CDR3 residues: CASSSTTGPYTDTQYF. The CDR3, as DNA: TGTGCCAGCAGCTCCACGACAGGGCCTTACACAGATACGCAGTATTTT.

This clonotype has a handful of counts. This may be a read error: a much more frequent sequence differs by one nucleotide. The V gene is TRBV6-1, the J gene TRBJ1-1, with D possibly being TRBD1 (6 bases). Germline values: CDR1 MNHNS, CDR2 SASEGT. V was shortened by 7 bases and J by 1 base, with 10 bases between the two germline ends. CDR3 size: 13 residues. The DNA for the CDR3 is TGTGCCAGCAACCCGGGACAGAACACTGAAGCTTTCTTT. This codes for CASNPGQNTEAFF.

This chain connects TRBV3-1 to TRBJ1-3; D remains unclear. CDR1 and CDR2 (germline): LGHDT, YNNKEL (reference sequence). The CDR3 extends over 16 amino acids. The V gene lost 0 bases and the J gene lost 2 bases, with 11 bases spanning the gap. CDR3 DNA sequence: TGTGCCAGCAGCCAAGATCTGACCAATGCTGGAAACACCATATATTTT. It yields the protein CASSQDLTNAGNTIYF.

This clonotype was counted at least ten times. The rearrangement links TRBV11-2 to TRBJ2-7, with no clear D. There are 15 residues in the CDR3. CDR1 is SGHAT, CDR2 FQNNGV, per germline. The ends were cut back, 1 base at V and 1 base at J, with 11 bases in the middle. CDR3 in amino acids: CASSLGQAESYEQYF. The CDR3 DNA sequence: TGTGCCAGCAGCTTAGGGCAGGCGGAGTCCTACGAGCAGTACTTC.

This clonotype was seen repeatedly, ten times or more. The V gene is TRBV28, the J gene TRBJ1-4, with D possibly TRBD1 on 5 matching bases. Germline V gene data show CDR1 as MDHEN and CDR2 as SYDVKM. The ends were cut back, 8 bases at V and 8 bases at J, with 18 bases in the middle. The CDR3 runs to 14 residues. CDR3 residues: CASWGPSYNEKLFF. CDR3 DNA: TGTGCCAGCTGGGGACCCTCCTACAACGAAAAACTGTTTTTT. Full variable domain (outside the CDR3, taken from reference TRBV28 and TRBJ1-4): DVKVTQSSRYLVKRTGEKVFLECVQDMDHENMFWYRQDPGLGLRLIYFSYDVKMKEKGDIPEGYSVSREKKERFSLILESASTNQTSMYLCASWGPSYNEKLFFGSGTQLSVL.

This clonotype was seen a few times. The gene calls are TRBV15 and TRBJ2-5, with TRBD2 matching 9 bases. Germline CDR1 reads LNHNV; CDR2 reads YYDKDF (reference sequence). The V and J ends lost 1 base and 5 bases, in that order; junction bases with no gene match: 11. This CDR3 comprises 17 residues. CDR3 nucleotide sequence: TGTGCCACCAGCAGAGGGCTAGCGAATAGCGGGAGTGAGACCCAGTACTTC. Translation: CATSRGLANSGSETQYF. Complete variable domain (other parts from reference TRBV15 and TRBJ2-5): DAMVIQNPRYQVTQFGKPVTLSCSQTLNHNVMYWYQQKSSQAPKLLFHYYDKDFNNEADTPDNFQSRRPNTSFCFLDIRSPGLGDTAMYLCATSRGLANSGSETQYFGPGTRLLVL.